The TCR beta chain under discussion was sequenced for a study of T cell repertoires in cytomegalovirus infection. General observations from the study: The study found HLA-C-restricted CMV-specific TCR beta clonotypes dominating the ex vivo response.

TCRdb analysed the reads with MiXCR anew, one entry per CDR3 protein. The data show approximately 170,000 distinct CDR3 sequences, approximately 17% seen once. Comment on this clonotype: No antigen is known for it.

Germline CDR1 SGHTA, CDR2 FQGNSA. The J segment lost 10 bases and the V segment lost 5 bases, leaving 7 bases of the junction unmatched. This CDR3 contains 13 residues. V is TRBV7-2 and J is TRBJ2-1; 8 nucleotides align to TRBD1. The sample taken for sequencing was CD8+ T cells from PBMCs. The origin of this receptor is a human donor in good health (CMV status not recorded). Some clones in this sample may be carry-over from other donors' samples. CDR3 coding DNA: TGTGCCAGCAGCCCCGACAGGGGTAACGAGCAGTTCTTC. This encodes CASSPDRGNEQFF.